The T cell receptor beta chain under discussion was sequenced for a study of T cell responses to AZD1222 COVID-19 vaccine. Here immunoSEQ multiplex PCR was the method, and the copy in TCRdb shows in-frame clones only, minus some. Of some 150,000 clones listed, 85% to 90% were seen once; the top ten hold over 4.5%. Second doses at about 4 or about 12 weeks were pooled. Trimming removed 4 bases from V and 0 bases from J, with 4 bases in between. The CDR3 is made up of 13 amino acids. Germline V gives CDR1 MNHEY, CDR2 SVGEGT. Specimen: peripheral blood, collected 28 days after the second AZD1222 dose. The genes are TRBV6-2 or TRBV6-3 and TRBJ2-1; no definite D call. This receptor was taken from an adult who received the AZD1222 COVID-19 vaccine. For the CDR3, the DNA is TGTGCCAGCAGTTTGATCTCCTACAATGAGCAGTTCTTC. It yields the protein CASSLISYNEQFF.